Each of the 7 T cell receptor beta chains below was sequenced from the same sample in a study of graft-versus-host responses after intestinal transplantation (dated by TCRdb to the early 2020s). The meaning of the sample's time point label: cells obtained before transplantation from donor or recipient. Library method: the immunoSEQ multiplex PCR assay. TCRdb stores this immuneACCESS table with in-frame sequences only. Part of the clones is absent; in the studies checked, under half of the shortfall reflects unresolved V genes, and no reason is known for the rest. A total of around 130,000 clones appear in this sample, more than 90% of them only once. The top ten clonotypes cover roughly 0.17% of the sample. Their antigens remain unidentified. The input for sequencing was unstimulated CD4+ T cells sorted from spleen or lymph node cells, taken before intestinal transplant. These receptors all come from a human donor who received an intestinal transplant.

The chain links TRBV4-1 to TRBJ1-1; D might be TRBD1 (6 bases). V lost 1 base and J lost 4, with 19 bases in between. The CDR3 spans 17 residues. In germline, CDR1 is MGHRA, CDR2 YSYEKL. CDR3: CASSQGTGRKVVTEAFF. The CDR3 DNA sequence: TGCGCCAGCAGCCAAGGCACAGGGAGGAAAGTGGTCACTGAAGCTTTCTTT.

The rearrangement uses TRBV2 and TRBJ2-7; D is undetermined. This CDR3 is built from 15 residues. Trimming pared 7 bases from V and 5 bases from J, leaving 21 bases between. The germline V gene encodes CDR1 SNHLY and CDR2 FYNNEI. CDR3 sequence reads: CASMLYGAVGHEQYF. DNA for the CDR3: TGTGCCAGCATGCTCTATGGCGCGGTTGGACACGAGCAGTACTTC.

The chain is built from TRBV6-1 and TRBJ1-2; D remains unclear. This CDR3 spans 14 amino acids. V was pared by 1 base and J by 0 bases, with 6 bases between. CDR1 is MNHNS, CDR2 SASEGT, per germline. CDR3: CASSEGGANYGYTF. The CDR3 DNA follows: TGTGCCAGCAGTGAAGGTGGGGCTAACTATGGCTACACCTTC.

The gene calls are TRBV30 and TRBJ1-2, with 7 bases lining up with TRBD1. Germline V gene sequence: CDR1 GTSNPN, CDR2 SVGIG (reference sequence). V lost 1 base to trimming and J lost 4 bases; unmatched junction nucleotides: 6. CDR3 size: 14 residues. The DNA of the CDR3 is TGTGCCTGGAGTGCCATCGGGACAGTCTATGGCTACACCTTC. Amino acids: CAWSAIGTVYGYTF.

The chain is built from TRBV25-1 and TRBJ2-1; D is tentatively TRBD1 or TRBD2 (5 bases each). CDR3 length: 16 residues. Germline CDR1 and CDR2: MGHDK and SYGVNS. V dropped 1 base and J dropped 7 bases, with 17 bases sitting between them. The CDR3 nucleotides read TGTGCCAGCAGTGAATTGGGGACGGCAGAGGAAAATGAGCAGTTCTTC. This translates into CASSELGTAEENEQFF.

The V gene is TRBV4-1, the J gene TRBJ1-3, with unresolved D. The CDR3 has 16 amino acids. The V and J ends lost 4 bases and 3 bases respectively, with 16 bases between them. The V gene's germline CDR1 is MGHRA and CDR2 YSYEKL. The CDR3: CASSLKRVRFGNTIYF. CDR3 DNA sequence: TGCGCCAGCAGCCTTAAGAGAGTGCGTTTTGGAAACACCATATATTTT.

The sample holds one count of this clone. The genes are TRBV5-4 and TRBJ1-2; 8 bases fit TRBD1. CDR3 length: 15 residues. The germline gives CDR1 SGHNT, CDR2 YYREEE (reference sequence). V gave up 4 bases and J gave up 8 bases; unmatched junction bases: 13. The CDR3 DNA follows: TGTGCCAGCAGCCCGGGACAGGACCCTATAGGGGGCTACACCTTC. Its translation is CASSPGQDPIGGYTF.